This T cell receptor (beta chain) was sequenced during a study of response to subunit inactivated influenza vaccine. TCRdb re-derived calls from the RT-PCR reads in MiXCR, one entry per CDR3 protein. This table has about 610,000 distinct CDR3 sequences, 13% to 15% appearing once. This clonotype was seen ten or more times. This CDR3 spans 15 amino acids. Trimming took off 2 bases at V and 5 bases at J, with 12 bases between the two ends. CDR1 KGHDR and CDR2 SFDVKD come from the germline V gene. Sequencing was performed on PBMCs from blood, taken about 12 days after vaccination. This chain uses TRBV24-1 with TRBJ2-1, with D unresolved. The receptor comes from a man aged 45-65 years who received an inactivated influenza vaccine. The CDR3: CATSDSSTRHNEQFF. CDR3 nucleotide sequence: TGTGCCACCAGTGATTCATCGACAAGGCACAATGAGCAGTTCTTC.